This T cell receptor beta chain emerged from a study of beta chain features in type 1 diabetes. Study results and caveats: The study found fewer insertions and more deletions at VDJ junctions in type 1 diabetes patients.

Cell sorting via CD45RO/CCR7/CD25/CD127/CD95/CD27 was performed to obtain CD4+ naive, central memory, regulatory and stem cell-like memory cells. This clone was observed a few times. Its antigen remains unidentified. Germline V gives CDR1 SNHLY, CDR2 FYNNEI. With V trimmed by 2 bases and J by 0 bases, 4 bases remained unmatched. The CDR3 is 16 amino acids. Every bit of the isolated RNA underwent reverse transcription, so sequencing read expressed TCRB transcripts. Method: immunoSEQ multiplex PCR; TCRdb's copy keeps in-frame clones and lacks some. This table holds 130,000 to 150,000 clones, around 8.7% found once.

The sequence came from a young man in good health. The chain couples TRBV2 to TRBJ2-1; 7 bases map to TRBD2. Sequencing input: central memory CD4+ T cells from blood. CDR3 DNA: TGTGCCAGCAGTGAACTGCGGGGGTCCTCCTACAATGAGCAGTTCTTC. It yields the protein CASSELRGSSYNEQFF.